Shown below are 7 T cell receptor beta chains from a single sample sequenced in a study of STAT3 mutations in large granular lymphocyte leukemia. The repertoire was sequenced with immunoSEQ multiplex PCR; TCRdb's copy has only in-frame clones and lacks some. This sample has about 42,000 clones; about 81% occur once, and the top ten carry about 0.45%. Their specific antigens are unknown. General observations from the study: At least one immunodominant TCR beta clonotype appeared in every T-cell large granular lymphocyte leukemia patient.

What was sequenced was PBMCs. Every receptor here comes from a human donor with T large granular lymphocyte leukemia. Some clones in this sample may be carry-over from other donors' samples.

CDR3 nucleotide sequence: TGTGCCAGCAGCAAAACTAGCGGGGGGGCCGTGGGGCAAGAGACCCAGTACTTC. Amino acids: CASSKTSGGAVGQETQYF. V gene TRBV5-4 combines with J gene TRBJ2-5; 13 nucleotides agree with TRBD2. V lost 4 bases to trimming and J lost 2 bases; unmatched junction nucleotides: 11. CDR1 SGHNT and CDR2 YYREEE come from the germline V gene (reference sequence). The CDR3 runs to 18 residues.

This sequence joins TRBV27 and TRBJ2-5, with a weak D call TRBD1 (5 bases). Trimming stripped 5 bases from V and 4 bases from J, with 14 bases between. There are 14 residues in the CDR3. CDR1 is MNHEY and CDR2 is SMNVEV in the germline V gene (reference sequence). CDR3 residues: CASSPRQTAETQYF. The CDR3 nucleotides are TGTGCCAGCAGTCCCAGACAGACAGCAGAGACCCAGTACTTC.

The V gene is TRBV18, the J gene TRBJ1-5, with D hard to call. Germline CDR1 reads KGHSH; CDR2 reads LQKENI. The V end was cut by 5 bases, the J end by 4 bases, with 9 bases between. The CDR3 extends over 13 amino acids. In nucleotides, the CDR3 is TGTGCCAGCTCAGCCGTACGAAATCAGCCCCAGCATTTT. Amino acid sequence: CASSAVRNQPQHF.

J is TRBJ1-2 and V is TRBV19; D unclear. The V gene lost 4 bases and the J gene lost 3 bases, with 6 bases spanning the gap. The germline V gene encodes CDR1 LNHDA and CDR2 SQIVND (reference sequence). The length of the CDR3 is 12 residues. In DNA, the CDR3 is TGTGCCAGTAGTAAGGAACACTATGGCTACACCTTC. It specifies CASSKEHYGYTF.

The V and J genes are TRBV6-6 and TRBJ2-2; possibly TRBD1 or TRBD2 for D (5 bases each). CDR3 size: 16 residues. Trimming removed 11 bases at V and 6 bases at J, with 25 bases between. Germline assignment: CDR1 MNHNY and CDR2 SVGAGI (reference sequence). The CDR3 loop is CAPPGERGANAGELFF. CDR3 nucleotide sequence: TGTGCCCCACCCGGGGAAAGGGGCGCGAATGCCGGGGAGCTGTTTTTT.

The chain couples TRBV7-8 to TRBJ2-5; D is unresolved. The CDR3 loop spans 13 amino acids. The V and J ends lost 8 bases and 3 bases respectively, with 13 bases between them. Looked up from germline, CDR1 is SGHVS and CDR2 is FQNEAQ. The CDR3 DNA follows: TGTGCCAGCGTCTCCCGGCGTGAAGAGACCCAGTACTTC. Translated, it gives CASVSRREETQYF. Full variable domain (missing parts from reference TRBV7-8 and TRBJ2-5): GAGVSQSPRYKVAKRGQDVALRCDPISGHVSLFWYQQALGQGPEFLTYFQNEAQLDKSGLPSDRFFAERPEGSVSTLKIQRTQQEDSAVYLCASVSRREETQYFGPGTRLLVL.

V is TRBV15 and J is TRBJ2-2, with 10 bases fitting TRBD1. The CDR3 length is 17 residues. Germline CDR1 LNHNV, CDR2 YYDKDF (reference sequence). V dropped 6 bases and J dropped 1; count of bases not matched to a gene: 8. Here the CDR3 reads CATRETGTGENTGELFF. CDR3 sequence (DNA): TGTGCCACCAGGGAAACCGGGACAGGGGAGAACACCGGGGAGCTGTTTTTT.